A selection of T cell receptor beta chains follows, all from one sample in a study of stem cell transplantation in POMP-related autoinflammatory disease. TCRdb's table, derived via immunoSEQ multiplex PCR, lists solely in-frame clones and lacks some. The data hold about 590 clones, with more than 85% observed a single time. The sequenced material came from CD4+ follicular helper T cells (Tfh) from PBMCs. Receptor source: a human donor in good health. Each CDR3 is given with its conserved first and last residue. The D gene is left open where the match is weak.

d_call	v_call	j_call	cdr3_aa	cdr3_nt
-	TRBV4-1	TRBJ1-4	CASSQGGTGPFGKLFF	TGCGCCAGCAGCCAAGGTGGCACAGGGCCTTTTGGAAAACTGTTTTTT
-	TRBV4-2	TRBJ1-6	CASSARQVASPLHF	TGTGCCAGCAGCGCCCGACAGGTCGCCTCACCCCTCCACTTT
-	TRBV5-8	TRBJ2-5	CASRIYGSQETQYF	TGTGCCAGCAGGATCTACGGGTCCCAAGAGACCCAGTACTTC
-	TRBV27	TRBJ1-6	CASSVSVAYNSPLHF	TGTGCCAGCAGTGTCTCAGTGGCCTATAATTCACCCCTCCACTTT
TRBD2	TRBV18	TRBJ2-5	CASSPTRLAGGQETQYF	TGTGCCAGCTCACCGACACGACTAGCGGGGGGCCAAGAGACCCAGTACTTC
-	TRBV18	TRBJ1-6	CASSPTRNSPLHF	TGTGCCAGCTCACCTACACGGAATTCACCCCTCCACTTT
TRBD1	TRBV5-1	TRBJ2-7	CASSLGGGYANEQYF	TGCGCCAGCAGCTTGGGAGGGGGCTACGCAAACGAGCAGTACTTC
-	TRBV2	TRBJ2-7	CASSESSYEQYF	TGTGCCAGCAGTGAAAGCTCCTACGAGCAGTACTTC
TRBD2	TRBV2	TRBJ2-1	CASSGGTSPVNEQFF	TGTGCCAGCAGTGGAGGGACTAGCCCTGTCAATGAGCAGTTCTTC
TRBD1	TRBV30	TRBJ1-6	CAWKTGGNSPLHF	TGTGCCTGGAAAACAGGGGGTAATTCACCCCTCCACTTT
-	TRBV5-1	TRBJ2-3	CASSSARGDTQYF	TGCGCCAGCAGCTCTGCCCGCGGGGATACGCAGTATTTT
TRBD1	TRBV4-1	TRBJ2-7	CASSQTGTGVRRGSYEQYF	TGCGCCAGCAGCCAAACCGGGACAGGGGTTAGGAGGGGATCCTACGAGCAGTACTTC
-	TRBV7-3	TRBJ2-1	CASSPFGQAGYNEQFF	TGTGCCAGCAGCCCCTTCGGTCAGGCTGGCTACAATGAGCAGTTCTTC
-	TRBV9	TRBJ2-6	CASSVDPGGLSGANVLTF	TGTGCCAGCAGCGTAGATCCTGGAGGTTTATCTGGGGCCAACGTCCTGACTTTC
TRBD1	TRBV23-1	TRBJ1-2	CASKTGGANYGYTF	TGCGCCAGCAAGACAGGGGGCGCAAACTATGGCTACACCTTC
TRBD1	TRBV14	TRBJ1-1	CASSPTGINTEAFF	TGTGCCAGCAGCCCGACAGGGATCAACACTGAAGCTTTCTTT